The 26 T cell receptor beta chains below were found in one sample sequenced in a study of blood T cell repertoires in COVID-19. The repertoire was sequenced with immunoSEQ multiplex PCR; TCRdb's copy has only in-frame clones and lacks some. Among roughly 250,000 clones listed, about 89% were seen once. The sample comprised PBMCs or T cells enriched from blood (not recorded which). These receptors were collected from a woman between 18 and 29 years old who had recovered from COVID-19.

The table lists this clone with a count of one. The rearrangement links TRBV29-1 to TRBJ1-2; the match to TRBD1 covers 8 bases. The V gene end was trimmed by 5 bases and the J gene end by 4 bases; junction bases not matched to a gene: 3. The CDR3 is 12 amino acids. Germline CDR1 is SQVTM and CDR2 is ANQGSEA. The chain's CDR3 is CSVPGTGYGYTF. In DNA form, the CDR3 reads TGCAGCGTTCCCGGGACAGGCTATGGCTACACCTTC.

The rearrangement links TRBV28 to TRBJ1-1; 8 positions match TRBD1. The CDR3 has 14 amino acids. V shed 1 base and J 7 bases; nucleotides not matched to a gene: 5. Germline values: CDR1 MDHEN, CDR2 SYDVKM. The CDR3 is CASSLFGTGVEAFF. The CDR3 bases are TGTGCCAGCAGTTTATTCGGGACAGGTGTTGAAGCTTTCTTT.

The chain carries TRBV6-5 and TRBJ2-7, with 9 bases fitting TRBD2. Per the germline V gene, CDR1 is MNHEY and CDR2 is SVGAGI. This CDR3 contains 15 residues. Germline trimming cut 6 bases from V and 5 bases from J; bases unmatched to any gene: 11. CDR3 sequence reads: CASRSLQREAHEQYF. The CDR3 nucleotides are TGTGCCAGCAGATCCCTCCAGCGGGAGGCCCACGAGCAGTACTTC.

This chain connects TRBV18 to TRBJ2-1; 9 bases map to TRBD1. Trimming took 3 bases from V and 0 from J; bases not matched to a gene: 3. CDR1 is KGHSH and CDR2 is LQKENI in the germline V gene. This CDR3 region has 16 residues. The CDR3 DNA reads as TGTGCCAGCTCACCTCGGACAGGGGACTCCTACAATGAGCAGTTCTTC. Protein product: CASSPRTGDSYNEQFF.

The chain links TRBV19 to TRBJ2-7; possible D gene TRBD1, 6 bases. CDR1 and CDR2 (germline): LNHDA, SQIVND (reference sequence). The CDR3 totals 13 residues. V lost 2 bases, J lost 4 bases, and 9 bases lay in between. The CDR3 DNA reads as TGTGCCAGTAGTATACACGGACAGTACGAGCAGTACTTC. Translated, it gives CASSIHGQYEQYF.

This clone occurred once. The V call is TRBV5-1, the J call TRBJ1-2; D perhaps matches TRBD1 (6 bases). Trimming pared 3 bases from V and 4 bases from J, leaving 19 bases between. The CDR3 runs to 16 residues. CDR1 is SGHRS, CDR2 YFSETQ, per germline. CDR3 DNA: TGCGCCAGCAGCTGGGGTTTGGACAGACTTACCTATGGCTACACCTTC. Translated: CASSWGLDRLTYGYTF.

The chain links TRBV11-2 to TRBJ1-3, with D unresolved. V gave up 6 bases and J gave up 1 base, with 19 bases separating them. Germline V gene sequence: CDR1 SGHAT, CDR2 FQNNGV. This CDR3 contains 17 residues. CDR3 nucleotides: TGTGCCAGCAGGTTAAGGAGAGGGTTCGATTCTGGAAACACCATATATTTT. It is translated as CASRLRRGFDSGNTIYF.

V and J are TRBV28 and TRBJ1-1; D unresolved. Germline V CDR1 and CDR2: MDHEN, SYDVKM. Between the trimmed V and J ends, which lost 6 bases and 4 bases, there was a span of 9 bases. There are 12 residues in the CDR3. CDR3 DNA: TGTGCCAGCAGGGCTCCTCTCACTGAAGCTTTCTTT. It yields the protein CASRAPLTEAFF. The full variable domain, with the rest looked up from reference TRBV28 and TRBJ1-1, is DVKVTQSSRYLVKRTGEKVFLECVQDMDHENMFWYRQDPGLGLRLIYFSYDVKMKEKGDIPEGYSVSREKKERFSLILESASTNQTSMYLCASRAPLTEAFFGQGTRLTVV.

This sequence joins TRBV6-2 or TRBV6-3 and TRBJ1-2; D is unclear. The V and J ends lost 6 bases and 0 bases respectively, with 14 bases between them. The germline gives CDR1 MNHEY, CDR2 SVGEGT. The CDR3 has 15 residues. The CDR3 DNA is TGTGCCAGCAGCTTCACTGGACTAGCTAACTATGGCTACACCTTC. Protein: CASSFTGLANYGYTF.

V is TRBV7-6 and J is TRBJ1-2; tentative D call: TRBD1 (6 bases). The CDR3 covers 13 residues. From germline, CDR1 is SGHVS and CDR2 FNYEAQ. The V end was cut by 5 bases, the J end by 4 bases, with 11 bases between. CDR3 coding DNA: TGTGCCAGCAGCCCCGGGACAACCTATGGCTACACCTTC. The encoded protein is CASSPGTTYGYTF. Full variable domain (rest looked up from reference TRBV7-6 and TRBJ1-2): GAGVSQSPRYKVTKRGQDVALRCDPISGHVSLYWYRQALGQGPEFLTYFNYEAQQDKSGLPNDRFSAERPEGSISTLTIQRTEQRDSAMYRCASSPGTTYGYTFGSGTRLTVV.

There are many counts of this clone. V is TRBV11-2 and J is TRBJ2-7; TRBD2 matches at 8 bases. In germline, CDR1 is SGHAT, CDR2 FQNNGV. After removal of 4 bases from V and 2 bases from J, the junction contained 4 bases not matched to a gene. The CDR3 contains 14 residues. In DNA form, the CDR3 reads TGTGCCAGCAGCTCACAGGGACTAGCCTACGAGCAGTACTTC. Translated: CASSSQGLAYEQYF.

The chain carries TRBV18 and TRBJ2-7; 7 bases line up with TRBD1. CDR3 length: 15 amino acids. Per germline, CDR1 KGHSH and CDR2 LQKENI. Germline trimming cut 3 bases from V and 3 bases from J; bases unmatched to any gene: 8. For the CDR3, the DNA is TGTGCCAGCTCACCCGGTCCGGGACAGAGCTACGAGCAGTACTTC. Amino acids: CASSPGPGQSYEQYF.

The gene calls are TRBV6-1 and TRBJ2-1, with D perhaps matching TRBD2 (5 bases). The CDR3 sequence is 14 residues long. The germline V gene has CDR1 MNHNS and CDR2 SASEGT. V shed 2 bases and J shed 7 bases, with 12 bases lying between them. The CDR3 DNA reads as TGTGCCAGCAGTGAACGGGGTCCCCCTAATGAGCAGTTCTTC. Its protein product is CASSERGPPNEQFF.

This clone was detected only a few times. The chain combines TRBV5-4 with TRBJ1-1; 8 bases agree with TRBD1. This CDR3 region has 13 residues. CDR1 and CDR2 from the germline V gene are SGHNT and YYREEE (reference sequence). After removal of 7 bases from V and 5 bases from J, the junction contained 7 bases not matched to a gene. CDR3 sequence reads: CASLNRGITEAFF. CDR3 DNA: TGTGCCAGCCTTAACAGGGGGATTACTGAAGCTTTCTTT.

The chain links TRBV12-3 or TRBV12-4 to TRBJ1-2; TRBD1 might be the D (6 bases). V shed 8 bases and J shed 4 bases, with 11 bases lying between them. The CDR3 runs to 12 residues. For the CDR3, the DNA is TGTGCCAGCGGCTTGACAGGCTATGGCTACACCTTC. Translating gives CASGLTGYGYTF.

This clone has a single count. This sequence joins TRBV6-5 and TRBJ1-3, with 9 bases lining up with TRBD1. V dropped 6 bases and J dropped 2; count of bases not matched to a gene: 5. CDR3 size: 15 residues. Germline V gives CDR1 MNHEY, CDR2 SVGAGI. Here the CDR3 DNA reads TGTGCCAGCAGAACGACAGGGGGTACTGGAAACACCATATATTTT. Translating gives CASRTTGGTGNTIYF.

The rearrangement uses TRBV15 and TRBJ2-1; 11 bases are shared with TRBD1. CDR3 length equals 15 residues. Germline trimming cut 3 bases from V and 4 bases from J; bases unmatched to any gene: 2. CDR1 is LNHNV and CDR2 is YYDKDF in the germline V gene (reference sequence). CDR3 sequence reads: CATSSGQGAYNEQFF. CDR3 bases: TGTGCCACCAGCAGCGGACAGGGGGCGTACAATGAGCAGTTCTTC. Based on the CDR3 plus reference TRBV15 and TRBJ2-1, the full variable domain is DAMVIQNPRYQVTQFGKPVTLSCSQTLNHNVMYWYQQKSSQAPKLLFHYYDKDFNNEADTPDNFQSRRPNTSFCFLDIRSPGLGDTAMYLCATSSGQGAYNEQFFGPGTRLTVL.

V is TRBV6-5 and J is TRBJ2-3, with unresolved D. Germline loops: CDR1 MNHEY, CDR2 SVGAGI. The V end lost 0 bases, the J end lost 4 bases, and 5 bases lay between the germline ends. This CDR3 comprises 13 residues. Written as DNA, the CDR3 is TGTGCCAGCAGTTACTCGAGCGCAGATACGCAGTATTTT. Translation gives CASSYSSADTQYF.

The CDR3 DNA sequence: TGCAGTGCTAGTGTAGGGACTAGCGGCGCCTACGAGCAGTACTTC. This codes for CSASVGTSGAYEQYF. The V call is TRBV20-1, the J call TRBJ2-7; 11 nucleotides match TRBD2. Looked up from germline, CDR1 is DFQATT and CDR2 is SNEGSKA (reference sequence). The CDR3 contains 15 residues. Trimming took 3 bases from V and 2 from J; bases not matched to a gene: 6.

The CDR3 is CASSKTPGQGMDEQYF. The CDR3 coding sequence is TGTGCCAGTAGCAAAACCCCGGGACAGGGGATGGACGAGCAGTACTTC. This chain connects TRBV19 to TRBJ2-7; 10 positions agree with TRBD1. Germline CDR1 LNHDA, CDR2 SQIVND (reference sequence). CDR3 size: 16 residues. The trim removed 6 bases at V and 5 bases at J, leaving 13 bases unmatched.

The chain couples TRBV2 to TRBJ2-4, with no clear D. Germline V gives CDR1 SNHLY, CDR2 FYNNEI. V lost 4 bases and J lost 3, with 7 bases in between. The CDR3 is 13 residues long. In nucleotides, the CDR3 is TGTGCCAGCAGTGTTAGTATCAAAAACATTCAGTACTTC. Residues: CASSVSIKNIQYF. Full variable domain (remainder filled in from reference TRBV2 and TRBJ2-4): EPEVTQTPSHQVTQMGQEVILRCVPISNHLYFYWYRQILGQKVEFLVSFYNNEISEKSEIFDDQFSVERPDGSNFTLKIRSTKLEDSAMYFCASSVSIKNIQYFGAGTRLSVL.

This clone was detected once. CDR3 residues: CASSSVGRKISGANVLTF. The CDR3 nucleotides read TGCGCCAGCAGTTCCGTAGGGAGGAAAATCTCTGGGGCCAACGTCCTGACTTTC. The rearrangement joins TRBV5-1 to TRBJ2-6; TRBD2 is a possible D gene (6 bases). V lost 5 bases to trimming and J lost 0 bases, with 18 bases between them. The CDR3 is 18 residues long. Germline assignment: CDR1 SGHRS and CDR2 YFSETQ.

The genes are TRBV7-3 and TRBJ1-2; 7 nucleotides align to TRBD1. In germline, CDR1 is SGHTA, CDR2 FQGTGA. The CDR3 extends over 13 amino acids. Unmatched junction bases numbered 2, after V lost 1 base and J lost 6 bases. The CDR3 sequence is CASSLRQGHGYTF. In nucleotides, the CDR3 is TGTGCCAGCAGCTTAAGACAGGGTCATGGCTACACCTTC.

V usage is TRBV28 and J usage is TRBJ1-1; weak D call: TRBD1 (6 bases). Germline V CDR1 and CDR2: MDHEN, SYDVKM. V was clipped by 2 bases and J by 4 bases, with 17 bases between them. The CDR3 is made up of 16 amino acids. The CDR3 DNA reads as TGTGCCAGCAGTTTAACGGGGTTGGGGGGGGCCACTGAAGCTTTCTTT. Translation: CASSLTGLGGATEAFF. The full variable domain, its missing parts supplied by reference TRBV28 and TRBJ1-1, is DVKVTQSSRYLVKRTGEKVFLECVQDMDHENMFWYRQDPGLGLRLIYFSYDVKMKEKGDIPEGYSVSREKKERFSLILESASTNQTSMYLCASSLTGLGGATEAFFGQGTRLTVV.

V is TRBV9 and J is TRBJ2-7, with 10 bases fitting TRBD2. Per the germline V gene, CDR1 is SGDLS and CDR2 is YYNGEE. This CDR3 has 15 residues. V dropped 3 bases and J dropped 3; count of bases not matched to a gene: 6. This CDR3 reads CASSEGTSVLYEQYF. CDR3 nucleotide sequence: TGTGCCAGCAGCGAGGGGACTAGCGTTCTCTACGAGCAGTACTTC.

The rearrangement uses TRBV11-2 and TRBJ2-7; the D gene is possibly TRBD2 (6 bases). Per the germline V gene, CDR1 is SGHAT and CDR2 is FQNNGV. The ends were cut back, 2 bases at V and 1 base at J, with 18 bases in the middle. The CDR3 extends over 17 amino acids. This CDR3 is CASSLTDLGTLSYEQYF. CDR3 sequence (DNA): TGTGCCAGCAGCTTAACGGATTTGGGGACTTTATCCTACGAGCAGTACTTC.